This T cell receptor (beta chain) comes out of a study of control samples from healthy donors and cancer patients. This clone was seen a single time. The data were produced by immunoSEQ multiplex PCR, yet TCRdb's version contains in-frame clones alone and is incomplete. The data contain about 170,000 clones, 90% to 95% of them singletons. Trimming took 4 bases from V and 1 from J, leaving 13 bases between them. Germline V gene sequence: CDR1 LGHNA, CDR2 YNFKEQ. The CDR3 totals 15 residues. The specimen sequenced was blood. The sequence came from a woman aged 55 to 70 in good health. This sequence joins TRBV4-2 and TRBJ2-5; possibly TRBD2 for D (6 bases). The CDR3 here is CASSLLAESQETQYF. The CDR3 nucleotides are TGTGCCAGCAGCCTACTAGCTGAAAGCCAAGAGACCCAGTACTTC.